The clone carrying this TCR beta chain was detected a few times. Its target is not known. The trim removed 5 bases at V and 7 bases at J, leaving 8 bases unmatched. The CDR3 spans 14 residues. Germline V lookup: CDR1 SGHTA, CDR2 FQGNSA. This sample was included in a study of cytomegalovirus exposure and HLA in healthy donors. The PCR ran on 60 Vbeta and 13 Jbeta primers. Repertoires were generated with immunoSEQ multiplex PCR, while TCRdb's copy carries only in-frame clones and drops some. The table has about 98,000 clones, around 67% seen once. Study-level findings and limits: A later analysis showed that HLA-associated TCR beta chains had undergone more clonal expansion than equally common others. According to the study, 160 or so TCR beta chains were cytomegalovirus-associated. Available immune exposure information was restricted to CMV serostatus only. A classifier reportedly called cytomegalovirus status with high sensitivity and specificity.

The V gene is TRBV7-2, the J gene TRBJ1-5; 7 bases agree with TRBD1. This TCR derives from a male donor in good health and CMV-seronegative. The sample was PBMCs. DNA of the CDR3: TGTGCCAGCAGCGGAAGACAGGGCGGGCAGCCCCAGCATTTT. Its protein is CASSGRQGGQPQHF.